Sequencing of this T cell receptor (beta chain) was carried out in a study of T cell changes during pregnancy in multiple sclerosis. Germline assignment: CDR1 LNHNV and CDR2 YYDKDF (reference sequence). The V gene end was trimmed by 0 bases and the J gene end by 3 bases; junction bases not matched to a gene: 5. The CDR3 extends over 17 amino acids. Measured with immunoSEQ multiplex PCR; TCRdb has only the in-frame clones, and not every one. Here the sample spans roughly 30,000 clones, 85% to 90% being singletons. The material sequenced was CD8+ T cells from peripheral blood mononuclear cells, taken in the second trimester of pregnancy. The sequence was obtained from a female donor with multiple sclerosis, enrolled in a pregnancy study. The rearrangement joins TRBV15 to TRBJ2-5; TRBD2 agrees at 12 bases. CDR3 bases: TGTGCCACCAGCAGAGATCACCTAGCGGGGGGGGAAGAGACCCAGTACTTC. Translating gives CATSRDHLAGGEETQYF.